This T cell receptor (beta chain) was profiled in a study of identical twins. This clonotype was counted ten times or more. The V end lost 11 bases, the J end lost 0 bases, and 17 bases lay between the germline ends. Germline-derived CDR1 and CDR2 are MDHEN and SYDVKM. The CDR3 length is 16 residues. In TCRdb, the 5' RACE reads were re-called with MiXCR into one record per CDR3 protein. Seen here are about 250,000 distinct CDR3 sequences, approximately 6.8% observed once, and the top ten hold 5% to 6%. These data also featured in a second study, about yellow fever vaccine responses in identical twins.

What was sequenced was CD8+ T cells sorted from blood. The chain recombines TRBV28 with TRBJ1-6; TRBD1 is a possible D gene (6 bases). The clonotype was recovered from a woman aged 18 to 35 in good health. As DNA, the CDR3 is TGTGCCGGGAGACAGGCAAAAAGCTCCTATAATTCACCCCTCCACTTT. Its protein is CAGRQAKSSYNSPLHF. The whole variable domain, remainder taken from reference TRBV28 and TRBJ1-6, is DVKVTQSSRYLVKRTGEKVFLECVQDMDHENMFWYRQDPGLGLRLIYFSYDVKMKEKGDIPEGYSVSREKKERFSLILESASTNQTSMYLCAGRQAKSSYNSPLHFGNGTRLTVT.